This TCR beta chain was found in a study of metastatic and nonmetastatic thyroid tumors (dated by TCRdb to the early 2020s). Broadly, across the study: The researchers compared repertoires between peripheral blood samples and tumor or nodule tissue samples from patients with malignant or benign thyroid disease. The study at large found these results: In both blood and tumor samples, malignant tumors were reported to have significantly higher TCR beta diversity than benign nodules.

On this clone itself: This receptor's antigen is unknown. The input lacks base qualities; no much larger clone sits a single base away.

No patient had received any treatment before thyroid surgery. Using T-cell receptor beta sequencing, the researchers looked back retrospectively at clinical samples from patients, gathered between the early 2010s and the late 2010s. The library was prepared using PCR. Sequenced using an Illumina HiSeq 4000. High-throughput sequencing was used to profile the TCR beta-chain CDR3 region of each patient. Processing in the source paper ran as follows. Drawing on CDR3 differences between clinicopathological groups, the researchers built a classifier meant to tell apart patients with distant-metastatic papillary thyroid cancer. Repertoire diversity was assessed with the Shannon index, and tumor-blood repertoire similarity with the Morisita-Horn index. The public reads were run again by TCRdb, first through fastp at Q25 and then through MiXCR, and only productive beta chains were kept. These V and J calls rely on TCRdb rather than the paper's analysis. The sample data list roughly 9,700 clones, and about 30% of these were observed just once. Roughly a fifth of the sample lies in the top ten.

The material sequenced was tumor tissue. This sequence was found in a female donor with papillary thyroid cancer or a benign thyroid nodule (not recorded which). Some clones in this sample may be carry-over from other donors' samples.

The DNA sequence is TGCGCCAGCAGCCAGACAGTATACTATCAGCCCCAGCATTTT. Protein translation: CASSQTVYYQPQHF. Recombination connected TRBV4-1 to TRBJ1-5, and possibly TRBD1, on 5 matching bases. Measured from the cysteine to the phenylalanine, the CDR3 is 14 residues long. Only CDR3 DNA remains: 42 bases, in frame from the first base. CDR1 MGHRA and CDR2 YSYEKL were looked up in the germline V gene. V is pared back by 3 bases and J by 5 bases, with 11 bases lying between the germline termini.